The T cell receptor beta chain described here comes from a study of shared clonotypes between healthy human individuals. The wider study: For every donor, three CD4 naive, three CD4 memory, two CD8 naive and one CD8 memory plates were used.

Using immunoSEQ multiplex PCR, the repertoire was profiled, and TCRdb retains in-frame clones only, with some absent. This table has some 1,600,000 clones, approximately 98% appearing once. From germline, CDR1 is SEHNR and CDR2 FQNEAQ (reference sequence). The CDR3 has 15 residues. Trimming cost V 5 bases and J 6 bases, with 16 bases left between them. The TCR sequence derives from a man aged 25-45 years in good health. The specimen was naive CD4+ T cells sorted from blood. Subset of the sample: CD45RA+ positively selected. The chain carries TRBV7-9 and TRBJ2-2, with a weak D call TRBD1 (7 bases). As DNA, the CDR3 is TGTGCCAGCAGCCCCAGGGGGGTATTGGCCGGGGAGCTGTTTTTT. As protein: CASSPRGVLAGELFF. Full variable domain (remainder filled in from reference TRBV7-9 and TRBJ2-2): DTGVSQNPRHKITKRGQNVTFRCDPISEHNRLYWYRQTLGQGPEFLTYFQNEAQLEKSRLLSDRFSAERPKGSFSTLEIQRTEQGDSAMYLCASSPRGVLAGELFFGEGSRLTVL.